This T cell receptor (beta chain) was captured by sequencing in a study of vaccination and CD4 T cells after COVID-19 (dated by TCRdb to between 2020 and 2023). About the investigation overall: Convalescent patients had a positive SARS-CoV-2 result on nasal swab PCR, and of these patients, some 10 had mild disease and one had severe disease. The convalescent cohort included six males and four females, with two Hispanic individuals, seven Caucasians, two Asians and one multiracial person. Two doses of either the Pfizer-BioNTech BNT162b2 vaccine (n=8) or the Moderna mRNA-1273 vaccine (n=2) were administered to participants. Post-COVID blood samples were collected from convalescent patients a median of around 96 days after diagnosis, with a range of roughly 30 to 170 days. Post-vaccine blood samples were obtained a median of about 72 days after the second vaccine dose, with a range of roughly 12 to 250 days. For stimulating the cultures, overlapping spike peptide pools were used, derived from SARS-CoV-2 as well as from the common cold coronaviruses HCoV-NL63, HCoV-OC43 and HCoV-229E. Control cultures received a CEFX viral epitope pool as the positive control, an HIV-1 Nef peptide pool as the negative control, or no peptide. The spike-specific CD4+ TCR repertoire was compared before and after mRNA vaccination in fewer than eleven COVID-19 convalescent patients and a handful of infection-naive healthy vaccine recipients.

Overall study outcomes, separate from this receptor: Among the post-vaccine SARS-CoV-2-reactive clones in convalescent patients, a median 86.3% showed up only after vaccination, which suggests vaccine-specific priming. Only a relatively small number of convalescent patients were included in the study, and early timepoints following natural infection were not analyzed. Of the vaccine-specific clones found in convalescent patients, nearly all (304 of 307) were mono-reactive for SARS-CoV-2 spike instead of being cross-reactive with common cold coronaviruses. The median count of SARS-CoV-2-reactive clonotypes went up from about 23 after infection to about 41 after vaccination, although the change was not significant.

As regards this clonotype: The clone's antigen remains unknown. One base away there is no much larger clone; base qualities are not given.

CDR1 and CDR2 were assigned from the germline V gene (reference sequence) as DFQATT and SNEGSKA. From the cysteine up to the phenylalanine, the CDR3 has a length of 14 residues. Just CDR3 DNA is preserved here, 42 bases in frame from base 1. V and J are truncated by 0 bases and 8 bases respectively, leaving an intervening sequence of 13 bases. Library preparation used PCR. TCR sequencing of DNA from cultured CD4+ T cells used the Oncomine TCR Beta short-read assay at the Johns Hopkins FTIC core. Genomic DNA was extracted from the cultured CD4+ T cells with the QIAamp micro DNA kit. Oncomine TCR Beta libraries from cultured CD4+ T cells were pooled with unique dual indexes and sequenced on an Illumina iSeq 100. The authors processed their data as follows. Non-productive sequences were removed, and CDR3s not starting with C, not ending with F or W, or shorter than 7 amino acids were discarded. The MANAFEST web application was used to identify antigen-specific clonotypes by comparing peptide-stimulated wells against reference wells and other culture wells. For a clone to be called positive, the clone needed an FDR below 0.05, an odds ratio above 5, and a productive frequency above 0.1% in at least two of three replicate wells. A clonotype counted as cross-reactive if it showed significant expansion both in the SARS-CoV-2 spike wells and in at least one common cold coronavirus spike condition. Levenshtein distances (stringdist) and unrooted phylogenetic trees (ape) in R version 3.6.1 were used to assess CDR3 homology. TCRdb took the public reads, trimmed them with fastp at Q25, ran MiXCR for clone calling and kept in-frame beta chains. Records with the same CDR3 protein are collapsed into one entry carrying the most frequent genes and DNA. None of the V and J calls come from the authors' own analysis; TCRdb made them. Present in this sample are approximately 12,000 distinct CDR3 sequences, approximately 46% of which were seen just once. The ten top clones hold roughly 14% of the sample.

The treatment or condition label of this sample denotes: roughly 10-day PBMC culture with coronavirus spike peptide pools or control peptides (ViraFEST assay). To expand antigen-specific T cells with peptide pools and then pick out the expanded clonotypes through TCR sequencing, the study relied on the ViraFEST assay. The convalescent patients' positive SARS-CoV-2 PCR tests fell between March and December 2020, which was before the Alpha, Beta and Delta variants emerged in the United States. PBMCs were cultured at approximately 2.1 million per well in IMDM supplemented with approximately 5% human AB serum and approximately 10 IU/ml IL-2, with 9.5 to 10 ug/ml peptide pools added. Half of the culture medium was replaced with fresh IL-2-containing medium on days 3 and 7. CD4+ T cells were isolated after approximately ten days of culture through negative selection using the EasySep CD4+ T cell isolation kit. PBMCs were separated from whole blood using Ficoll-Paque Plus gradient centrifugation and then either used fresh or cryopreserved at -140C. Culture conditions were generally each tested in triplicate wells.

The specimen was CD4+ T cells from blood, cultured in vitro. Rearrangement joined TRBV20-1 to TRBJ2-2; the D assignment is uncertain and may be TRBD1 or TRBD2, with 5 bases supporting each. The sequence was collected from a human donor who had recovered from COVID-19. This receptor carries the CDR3 CSARDSGTQGELFF. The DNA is TGCAGTGCTAGAGACTCCGGGACCCAGGGGGAGCTGTTTTTT.